This T cell receptor (beta chain) is from a study of cytomegalovirus exposure and HLA in healthy donors. Study-wide results and caveats: A later analysis found TCR association rates differed by HLA locus, highest for DRB1 and lowest for HLA-C. Analysis was carried out at a later point, and it linked a missense DCLRE1C variant to TCR beta V- and J-gene trimming. Researchers reported that a few CMV-associated chains were confirmed in vitro as CMV antigen-specific.

Remarks on this clone: Antigen specificity is unknown. Other nucleotide sequences from this sample produce the same CDR3.

Each donor's status was that of a healthy bone marrow donor. PCR used 60 Vbeta primers and 13 Jbeta primers. Using immunoSEQ multiplex PCR, the repertoire was profiled, and TCRdb retains in-frame clones only, with some absent. This table has more than 50,000 clones, 77% appearing once. CDR1 and CDR2 (germline): SGHTA, FQGNSA. The V end lost 5 bases, the J end lost 4 bases, and 13 bases lay between the germline ends. The CDR3 runs to 14 residues. This receptor was identified in a female donor in good health and CMV-seronegative. J is TRBJ2-3 and V is TRBV7-2; D not certain. Input material: PBMCs. The CDR3 sequence: CASSRSYLADTQYF. The DNA for the CDR3 is TGTGCCAGCAGCCGGTCTTACCTTGCAGATACGCAGTATTTT.